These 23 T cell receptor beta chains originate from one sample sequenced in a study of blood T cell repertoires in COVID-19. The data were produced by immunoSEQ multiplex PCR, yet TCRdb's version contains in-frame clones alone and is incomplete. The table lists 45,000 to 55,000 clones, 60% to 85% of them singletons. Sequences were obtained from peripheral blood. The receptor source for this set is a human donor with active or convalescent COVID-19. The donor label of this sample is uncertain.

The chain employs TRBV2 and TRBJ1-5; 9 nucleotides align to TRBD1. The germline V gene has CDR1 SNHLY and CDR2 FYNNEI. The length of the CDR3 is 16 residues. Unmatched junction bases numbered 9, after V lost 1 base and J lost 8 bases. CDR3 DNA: TGTGCCAGCAGTGAAGGCGGGACAGGGCTTGTAGAGCCCCAGCATTTT. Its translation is CASSEGGTGLVEPQHF.

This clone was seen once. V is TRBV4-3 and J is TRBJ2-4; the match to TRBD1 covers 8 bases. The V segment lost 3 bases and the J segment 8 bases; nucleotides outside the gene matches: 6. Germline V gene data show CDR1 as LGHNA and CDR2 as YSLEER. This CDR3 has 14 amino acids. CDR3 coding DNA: TGCGCCAGCAGCCAGTCCCAACAGGGGGACATTCAGTACTTC. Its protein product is CASSQSQQGDIQYF.

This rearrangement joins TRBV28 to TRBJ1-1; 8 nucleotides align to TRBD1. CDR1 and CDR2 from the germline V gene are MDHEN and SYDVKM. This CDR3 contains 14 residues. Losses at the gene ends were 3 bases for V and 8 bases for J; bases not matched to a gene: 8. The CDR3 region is CASSFQGALDEAFF. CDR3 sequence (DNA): TGTGCCAGCAGTTTTCAGGGGGCACTTGACGAAGCTTTCTTT.

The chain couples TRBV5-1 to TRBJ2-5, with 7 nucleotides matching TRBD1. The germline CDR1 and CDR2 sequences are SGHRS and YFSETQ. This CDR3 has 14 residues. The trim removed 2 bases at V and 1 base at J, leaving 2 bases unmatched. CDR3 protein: CASSLGQAQETQYF. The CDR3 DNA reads TGCGCCAGCAGCTTAGGACAGGCCCAAGAGACCCAGTACTTC. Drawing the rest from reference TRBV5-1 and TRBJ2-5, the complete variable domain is KAGVTQTPRYLIKTRGQQVTLSCSPISGHRSVSWYQQTPGQGLQFLFEYFSETQRNKGNFPGRFSGRQFSNSRSEMNVSTLELGDSALYLCASSLGQAQETQYFGPGTRLLVL.

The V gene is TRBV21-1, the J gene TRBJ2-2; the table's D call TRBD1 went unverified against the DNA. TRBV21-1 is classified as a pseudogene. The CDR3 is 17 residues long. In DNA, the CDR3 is TGTGCCAGCAGCAAAGGCAGGGGGGAAGGGAACACCGGGGAGCTGTTTTTT. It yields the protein CASSKGRGEGNTGELFF.

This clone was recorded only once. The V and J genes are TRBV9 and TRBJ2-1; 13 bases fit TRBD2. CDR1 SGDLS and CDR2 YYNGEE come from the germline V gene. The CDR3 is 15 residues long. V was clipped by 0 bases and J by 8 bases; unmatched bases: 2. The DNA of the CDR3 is TGTGCCAGCAGCGTAGTCGGACTAGCGGGGGATGAGCAGTTCTTC. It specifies CASSVVGLAGDEQFF. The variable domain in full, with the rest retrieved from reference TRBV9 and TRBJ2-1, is DSGVTQTPKHLITATGQRVTLRCSPRSGDLSVYWYQQSLDQGLQFLIQYYNGEERAKGNILERFSAQQFPDLHSELNLSSLELGDSALYFCASSVVGLAGDEQFFGPGTRLTVL.

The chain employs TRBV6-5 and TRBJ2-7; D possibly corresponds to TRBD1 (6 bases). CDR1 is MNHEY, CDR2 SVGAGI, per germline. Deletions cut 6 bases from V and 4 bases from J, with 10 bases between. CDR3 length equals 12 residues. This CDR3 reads CASSVTGYEQYF. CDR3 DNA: TGTGCCAGCAGCGTAACAGGGTACGAGCAGTACTTC.

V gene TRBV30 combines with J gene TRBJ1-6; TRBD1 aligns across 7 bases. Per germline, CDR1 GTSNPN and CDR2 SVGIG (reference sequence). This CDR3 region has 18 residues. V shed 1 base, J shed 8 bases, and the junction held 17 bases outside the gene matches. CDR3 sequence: CAWSGGLGLGGAYSPLHF. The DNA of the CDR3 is TGTGCCTGGAGTGGAGGCCTAGGGTTAGGGGGCGCTTATTCACCCCTCCACTTT.

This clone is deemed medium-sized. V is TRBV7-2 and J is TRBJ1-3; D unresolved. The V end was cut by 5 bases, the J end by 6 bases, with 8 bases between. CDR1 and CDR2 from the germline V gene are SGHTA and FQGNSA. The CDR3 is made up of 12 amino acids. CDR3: CASSPAANTIYF. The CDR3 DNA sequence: TGTGCCAGCAGCCCGGCGGCAAACACCATATATTTT.

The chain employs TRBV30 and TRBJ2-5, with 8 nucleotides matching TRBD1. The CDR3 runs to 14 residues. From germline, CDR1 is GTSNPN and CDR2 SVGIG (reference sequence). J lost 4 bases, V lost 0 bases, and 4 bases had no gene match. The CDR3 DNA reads TGTGCCTGGAGTGTACCGACAGGGGCAGAGACCCAGTACTTC. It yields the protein CAWSVPTGAETQYF.

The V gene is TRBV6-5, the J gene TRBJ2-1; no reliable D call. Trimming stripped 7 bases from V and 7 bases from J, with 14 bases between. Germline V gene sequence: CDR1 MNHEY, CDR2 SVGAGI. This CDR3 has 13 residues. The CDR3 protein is CASTLSSRNEQFF. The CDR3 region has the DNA TGTGCCAGCACTTTGTCCTCTCGGAATGAGCAGTTCTTC.

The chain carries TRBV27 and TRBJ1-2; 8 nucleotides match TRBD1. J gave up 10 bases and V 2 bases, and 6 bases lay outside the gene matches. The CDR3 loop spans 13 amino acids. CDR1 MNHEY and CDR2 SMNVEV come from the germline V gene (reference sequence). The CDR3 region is CASSLKLGQAYTF. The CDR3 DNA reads TGTGCCAGCAGTTTAAAGTTGGGACAGGCCTACACCTTC.

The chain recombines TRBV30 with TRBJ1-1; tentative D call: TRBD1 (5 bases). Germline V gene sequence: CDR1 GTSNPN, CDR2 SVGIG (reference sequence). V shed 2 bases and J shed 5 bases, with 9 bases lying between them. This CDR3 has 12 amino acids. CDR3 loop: CAWSKGTTEAFF. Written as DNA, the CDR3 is TGTGCCTGGAGTAAGGGGACTACTGAAGCTTTCTTT.

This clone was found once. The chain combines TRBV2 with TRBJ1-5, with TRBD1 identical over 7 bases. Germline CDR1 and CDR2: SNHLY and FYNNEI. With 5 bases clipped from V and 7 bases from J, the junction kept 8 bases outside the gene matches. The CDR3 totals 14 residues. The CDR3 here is CASSIQGGIQPQHF. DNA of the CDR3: TGTGCCAGCAGTATTCAGGGGGGCATCCAGCCCCAGCATTTT.

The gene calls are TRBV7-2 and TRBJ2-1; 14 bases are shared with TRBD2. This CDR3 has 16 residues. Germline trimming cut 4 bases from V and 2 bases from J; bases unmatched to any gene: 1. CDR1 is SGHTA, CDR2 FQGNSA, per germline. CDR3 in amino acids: CASSSGLAGAYNEQFF. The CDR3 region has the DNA TGTGCCAGCAGCTCGGGACTAGCGGGAGCCTACAATGAGCAGTTCTTC.

CDR3 sequence: CASSLERGTPYEQYF. CDR3 nucleotide sequence: TGTGCCAGCAGTTTAGAGCGGGGAACTCCCTACGAGCAGTACTTC. The chain combines TRBV27 with TRBJ2-7; TRBD2 aligns across 7 bases. The length of the CDR3 is 15 residues. With 2 bases clipped from V and 2 bases from J, the junction kept 6 bases outside the gene matches. Germline V gives CDR1 MNHEY, CDR2 SMNVEV (reference sequence).

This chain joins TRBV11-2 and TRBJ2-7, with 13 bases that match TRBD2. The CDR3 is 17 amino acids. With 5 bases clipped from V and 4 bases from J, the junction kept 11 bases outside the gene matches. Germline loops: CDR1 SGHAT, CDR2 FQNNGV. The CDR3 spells CASSPSGLAGENYEQYF. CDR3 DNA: TGTGCCAGCAGCCCAAGTGGACTAGCGGGGGAGAATTACGAGCAGTACTTC.

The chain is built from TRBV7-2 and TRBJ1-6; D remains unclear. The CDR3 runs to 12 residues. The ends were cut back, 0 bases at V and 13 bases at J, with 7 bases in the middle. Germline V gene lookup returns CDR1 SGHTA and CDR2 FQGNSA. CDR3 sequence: CASSLASYPLHF. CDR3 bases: TGTGCCAGCAGCTTAGCATCGTATCCCCTCCACTTT.

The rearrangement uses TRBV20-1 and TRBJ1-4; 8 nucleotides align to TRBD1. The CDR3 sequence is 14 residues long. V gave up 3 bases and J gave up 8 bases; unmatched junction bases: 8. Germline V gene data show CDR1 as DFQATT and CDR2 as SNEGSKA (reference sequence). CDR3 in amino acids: CSASNGQGGEKLFF. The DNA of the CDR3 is TGCAGTGCTAGTAACGGACAGGGCGGCGAAAAACTGTTTTTT.

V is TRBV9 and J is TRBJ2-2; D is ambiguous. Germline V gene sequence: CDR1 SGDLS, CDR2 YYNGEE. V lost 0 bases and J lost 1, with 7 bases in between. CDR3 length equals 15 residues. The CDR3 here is CASSVGRLNTGELFF. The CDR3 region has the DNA TGTGCCAGCAGCGTAGGACGACTGAACACCGGGGAGCTGTTTTTT.

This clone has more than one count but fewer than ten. The CDR3: CASLPGQGGYGYTF. The CDR3 DNA is TGCGCCAGCCTACCGGGACAGGGCGGGTATGGCTACACCTTC. J is TRBJ1-2 and V is TRBV10-2, with 9 nucleotides matching TRBD1. This CDR3 has 14 residues. V was pared by 8 bases and J by 5 bases, with 9 bases of the junction left unmatched. The germline CDR1 and CDR2 sequences are WSHSY and SAAADI.

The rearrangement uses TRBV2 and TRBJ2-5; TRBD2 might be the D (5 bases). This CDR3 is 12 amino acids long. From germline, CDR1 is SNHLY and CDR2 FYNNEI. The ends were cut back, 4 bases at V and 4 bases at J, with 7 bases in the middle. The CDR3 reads CASSVAGETQYF. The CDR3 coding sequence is TGTGCCAGCAGTGTCGCGGGAGAGACCCAGTACTTC.

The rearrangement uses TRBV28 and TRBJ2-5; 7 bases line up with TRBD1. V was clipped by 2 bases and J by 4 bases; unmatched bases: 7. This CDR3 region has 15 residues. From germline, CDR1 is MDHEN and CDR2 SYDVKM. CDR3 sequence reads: CASSLPDRVGETQYF. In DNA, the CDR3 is TGTGCCAGCAGTTTACCCGACAGGGTAGGAGAGACCCAGTACTTC.